One and the same sample provided the 31 T cell receptor beta chains below, sequenced in a study of a mutant IDH1 vaccine in newly diagnosed glioma (dated by TCRdb to 2020 to 2023). Their antigens remain unidentified. This specimen's time point label, per the study, means: week 23, last vaccination. A 20-mer mutant IDH1 peptide at 300 micrograms in Montanide made up each vaccine dose, which was injected subcutaneously together with topical imiquimod. Libraries were made using the immunoSEQ multiplex PCR assay. TCRdb holds this immuneACCESS table with in-frame rearrangements only. Some clones are missing; in checked studies, unresolved V genes explain under half, and the rest has no known cause. The sample yields around 78,000 clones; around 85% were counted once. The ten largest clonotypes hold 2% to 2.5% of the sample. The sequences come from PBMCs, collected from a glioma patient whose treatment included an IDH1 peptide vaccine. These receptors all stem from a young man with glioma. Some clones in this sample may be carry-over from other donors' samples.

The J gene is TRBJ2-5, the V gene TRBV5-1, with TRBD2 matching over 10 bases. J gave up 1 base and V 0 bases, and 6 bases lay outside the gene matches. CDR3 length: 17 amino acids. CDR1 is SGHRS, CDR2 YFSETQ, per germline. The CDR3 is CASSLARASGGQETQYF. CDR3 in DNA: TGCGCCAGCAGCTTGGCCCGCGCTAGCGGGGGCCAAGAGACCCAGTACTTC. The full variable domain, rest sourced from reference TRBV5-1 and TRBJ2-5, is KAGVTQTPRYLIKTRGQQVTLSCSPISGHRSVSWYQQTPGQGLQFLFEYFSETQRNKGNFPGRFSGRQFSNSRSEMNVSTLELGDSALYLCASSLARASGGQETQYFGPGTRLLVL.

The chain joins TRBV5-4 to TRBJ1-3; tentatively, D is TRBD1 (6 bases). The V gene lost 4 bases and the J gene lost 0 bases, with 14 bases spanning the gap. This CDR3 has 16 amino acids. The germline V gene has CDR1 SGHNT and CDR2 YYREEE (reference sequence). The CDR3 DNA sequence: TGTGCCAGCAGCCCAGGAACAGGGTTCTCTGGAAACACCATATATTTT. The encoded protein is CASSPGTGFSGNTIYF.

In its sample, this clone was seen a few times. The chain is built from TRBV6-5 and TRBJ1-2; TRBD1 might be the D (6 bases). The CDR3 has 16 amino acids. V was trimmed by 0 bases and J by 4 bases, leaving 15 bases between them. Germline values: CDR1 MNHEY, CDR2 SVGAGI. The CDR3: CASSYSEAARGYGYTF. The CDR3 DNA is TGTGCCAGCAGTTACTCGGAGGCCGCCAGGGGCTATGGCTACACCTTC.

The chain recombines TRBV15 with TRBJ2-1; D unresolved. Trimming took off 8 bases at V and 8 bases at J, with 7 bases between the two ends. CDR3 length: 10 amino acids. Germline V gene data show CDR1 as LNHNV and CDR2 as YYDKDF (reference sequence). The CDR3 reads CATGPDEQFF. CDR3 sequence (DNA): TGTGCCACCGGGCCGGATGAGCAGTTCTTC. Full variable domain (outside the CDR3, taken from reference TRBV15 and TRBJ2-1): DAMVIQNPRYQVTQFGKPVTLSCSQTLNHNVMYWYQQKSSQAPKLLFHYYDKDFNNEADTPDNFQSRRPNTSFCFLDIRSPGLGDTAMYLCATGPDEQFFGPGTRLTVL.

The J gene is TRBJ1-5, the V gene TRBV9, with D possibly being TRBD1 (5 bases). Germline CDR1 SGDLS, CDR2 YYNGEE. Trimming removed 1 base at V and 0 bases at J, with 8 bases between. The CDR3 contains 15 residues. In DNA form, the CDR3 reads TGTGCCAGCAGCGTACAGGGAGATAGCAATCAGCCCCAGCATTTT. The encoded protein is CASSVQGDSNQPQHF.

The chain is built from TRBV4-3 and TRBJ2-1, with D perhaps assigned TRBD1 or TRBD2 (5 bases each). The CDR3 contains 15 residues. Trimming cost V 0 bases and J 15 bases, with 21 bases left between them. The V gene's germline CDR1 is LGHNA and CDR2 YSLEER. DNA for the CDR3: TGCGCCAGCAGCCAAGAGTTGGCGTTTGCGGAGAGGGGGTTCTTC. Its protein is CASSQELAFAERGFF.

CDR3 loop: CASNLLGIREKLFF. CDR3 bases: TGTGCCAGCAATTTACTGGGGATAAGAGAAAAACTGTTTTTT. This chain links TRBV2 with TRBJ1-4; D ambiguous. Germline V gene sequence: CDR1 SNHLY, CDR2 FYNNEI. The CDR3 is 14 residues long. Between the trimmed V and J ends, which lost 7 bases and 8 bases, there was a span of 17 bases.

Here the CDR3 reads CASSMVPDNYGYTF. DNA for the CDR3: TGTGCCAGTAGTATGGTCCCGGATAACTATGGCTACACCTTC. This rearrangement joins TRBV19 to TRBJ1-2, with D hard to call. V was pared by 3 bases and J by 1 base, with 9 bases between. The CDR3 is made up of 14 amino acids. Germline V gene lookup returns CDR1 LNHDA and CDR2 SQIVND (reference sequence).

The chain carries TRBV6-6 and TRBJ1-6, with 8 bases aligning to TRBD1. Germline CDR1 MNHNY, CDR2 SVGAGI (reference sequence). This CDR3 spans 14 amino acids. Germline trimming cut 2 bases from V and 14 bases from J; bases unmatched to any gene: 8. The CDR3 coding sequence is TGTGCCAGCAGTTACAGGACAGGGTCGGGCACCCTCCACTTT. Its translation is CASSYRTGSGTLHF.

The V call is TRBV10-3, the J call TRBJ1-2, with D unclear. CDR3 length: 15 amino acids. CDR1 is ENHRY, CDR2 SYGVKD, per germline. The V and J ends lost 0 bases and 2 bases respectively, with 10 bases between them. This chain's CDR3 is CAISESRESNYGYTF. The CDR3 DNA reads TGTGCCATCAGTGAGTCCCGGGAATCAAACTATGGCTACACCTTC.

With regard to this clone: A read error may account for a junction end that differs from germline. The chain carries TRBV7-9 and TRBJ2-2; D is unresolved. The CDR3 spans 14 residues. Germline-derived CDR1 and CDR2 are SEHNR and FQNEAQ (reference sequence). In DNA, the CDR3 is TGTGCCGGCAGCTCCCCTTATCTACTCGGGGAGCTGTTTTTT. This sequence encodes CAGSSPYLLGELFF. The variable domain in full, with the rest retrieved from reference TRBV7-9 and TRBJ2-2, is DTGVSQNPRHKITKRGQNVTFRCDPISEHNRLYWYRQTLGQGPEFLTYFQNEAQLEKSRLLSDRFSAERPKGSFSTLEIQRTEQGDSAMYLCAGSSPYLLGELFFGEGSRLTVL.

This clone came up a few times. The chain recombines TRBV10-1 with TRBJ2-7; no clear D gene. This CDR3 spans 11 amino acids. Trimming cost V 8 bases and J 4 bases, with 9 bases left between them. Germline values: CDR1 WNHNN, CDR2 SYGVQD (reference sequence). The CDR3 region is CASSDGYEQYF. CDR3 in DNA: TGCGCCAGCTCCGACGGGTACGAGCAGTACTTC.

The chain uses TRBV19 and TRBJ2-1; D call uncertain. Trimming left V 2 bases short and J 0 bases short, with 8 bases between. The germline V gene encodes CDR1 LNHDA and CDR2 SQIVND (reference sequence). This CDR3 is 15 amino acids long. The CDR3 spells CASSIRAGSYNEQFF. CDR3 nucleotide sequence: TGTGCCAGTAGTATAAGGGCCGGCTCCTACAATGAGCAGTTCTTC. The full variable domain, completed using reference TRBV19 and TRBJ2-1, is DGGITQSPKYLFRKEGQNVTLSCEQNLNHDAMYWYRQDPGQGLRLIYYSQIVNDFQKGDIAEGYSVSREKKESFPLTVTSAQKNPTAFYLCASSIRAGSYNEQFFGPGTRLTVL.

The genes are TRBV7-8 and TRBJ2-1, with D perhaps TRBD2 (5 bases). The germline V gene encodes CDR1 SGHVS and CDR2 FQNEAQ. Trimming shortened V by 5 bases and J by 1 base, and 15 bases separated the two germline ends. The CDR3 contains 16 residues. The CDR3: CASSPWGEGSYNEQFF. The CDR3 DNA follows: TGTGCCAGCAGCCCCTGGGGAGAGGGTTCCTACAATGAGCAGTTCTTC. The full variable domain, in which reference TRBV7-8 and TRBJ2-1 provide the parts outside the CDR3, is GAGVSQSPRYKVAKRGQDVALRCDPISGHVSLFWYQQALGQGPEFLTYFQNEAQLDKSGLPSDRFFAERPEGSVSTLKIQRTQQEDSAVYLCASSPWGEGSYNEQFFGPGTRLTVL.

The chain links TRBV6-1 to TRBJ2-7, with D perhaps TRBD1 (6 bases). The germline V and J ends were trimmed by 1 base and 9 bases, with 16 bases remaining between them. CDR3 length equals 14 residues. Germline-derived CDR1 and CDR2 are MNHNS and SASEGT. This chain's CDR3 is CASSEVWGPGVQYF. CDR3 bases: TGTGCCAGCAGTGAAGTTTGGGGGCCCGGAGTGCAGTACTTC.

This sequence joins TRBV28 and TRBJ1-5; 10 bases match TRBD1. Trimming cost V 3 bases and J 2 bases; bases outside gene matches: 10. CDR3 size: 18 residues. CDR1 MDHEN and CDR2 SYDVKM come from the germline V gene. The CDR3 DNA reads as TGTGCCAGCAGTTTGCTCCGGGACAGGGGTTTCGGCAATCAGCCCCAGCATTTT. This encodes CASSLLRDRGFGNQPQHF.

This rearrangement joins TRBV19 to TRBJ1-5; D ambiguous. The CDR3 has 16 amino acids. The germline V and J ends were trimmed by 6 bases and 5 bases, with 20 bases remaining between them. Germline V CDR1 and CDR2: LNHDA, SQIVND (reference sequence). CDR3 sequence (DNA): TGTGCCAGTAGCCCTGTGGCCGAGACGTATTATCAGCCCCAGCATTTT. Amino acids: CASSPVAETYYQPQHF.

CDR3 nucleotide sequence: TGTGCCAGCAGCTTACGACTAGCGGGAGCCAATGAGCAGTTCTTC. This encodes CASSLRLAGANEQFF. The chain uses TRBV7-3 and TRBJ2-1; 12 bases agree with TRBD2. Unmatched junction bases numbered 2, after V lost 2 bases and J lost 6 bases. CDR1 is SGHTA, CDR2 FQGTGA, per germline. The CDR3 covers 15 residues. The whole variable domain, filled in from reference TRBV7-3 and TRBJ2-1, reads GAGVSQTPSNKVTEKGKYVELRCDPISGHTALYWYRQSLGQGPEFLIYFQGTGAADDSGLPNDRFFAVRPEGSVSTLKIQRTERGDSAVYLCASSLRLAGANEQFFGPGTRLTVL.

This clone has just one count. The chain uses TRBV28 and TRBJ2-5; maybe TRBD1 (5 bases). The CDR3 covers 12 residues. CDR1 MDHEN and CDR2 SYDVKM come from the germline V gene. The V gene lost 6 bases and the J gene lost 5 bases, with 10 bases spanning the gap. The CDR3 reads CASSVTDETQYF. CDR3 nucleotide sequence: TGTGCCAGCAGCGTGACAGATGAGACCCAGTACTTC.

The V and J genes are TRBV19 and TRBJ2-2; D is perhaps TRBD1 or TRBD2 (5 bases each). Trimming removed 6 bases from V and 2 bases from J, with 10 bases in between. Germline V gives CDR1 LNHDA, CDR2 SQIVND (reference sequence). The CDR3 consists of 14 residues. CDR3 sequence (DNA): TGTGCCAGTAGGAGGGACCCCAACACCGGGGAGCTGTTTTTT. It translates to CASRRDPNTGELFF.

V usage is TRBV7-9 and J usage is TRBJ2-5, with D maybe TRBD1 (5 bases). This CDR3 comprises 14 residues. V lost 4 bases and J lost 0, with 9 bases in between. Per the germline V gene, CDR1 is SEHNR and CDR2 is FQNEAQ (reference sequence). The CDR3 DNA reads TGTGCCAGCAGCTATCCCAGGGACCAAGAGACCCAGTACTTC. The encoded protein is CASSYPRDQETQYF.

The chain uses TRBV19 and TRBJ2-7, with TRBD1 matching 9 bases. The CDR3 sequence is 16 residues long. Losses at the gene ends were 3 bases for V and 5 bases for J; bases not matched to a gene: 11. The germline V gene encodes CDR1 LNHDA and CDR2 SQIVND (reference sequence). The chain's CDR3 is CASSIPGGQGVNEQYF. The CDR3 coding sequence is TGTGCCAGTAGTATCCCCGGGGGACAGGGCGTCAACGAGCAGTACTTC.

This chain connects TRBV5-1 to TRBJ2-1; 7 positions agree with TRBD2. J was trimmed by 0 bases and V by 4 bases; bases with no gene match: 4. The CDR3 has 15 amino acids. Germline values: CDR1 SGHRS, CDR2 YFSETQ. CDR3: CASSGGGSSYNEQFF. In DNA, the CDR3 is TGCGCCAGCAGCGGCGGCGGGAGCTCCTACAATGAGCAGTTCTTC.

The chain recombines TRBV1 with TRBJ1-5. TRBV1 is a known pseudogene. This CDR3 comprises 12 residues. The CDR3 is CTSTDGNQPQNF. In nucleotides, the CDR3 is TGCACCAGCACCGACGGCAATCAGCCCCAGAATTTT.

This chain joins TRBV30 and TRBJ2-5; D call uncertain. Trimming took 2 bases from V and 3 from J, leaving 13 bases between them. This CDR3 contains 14 residues. Germline V lookup: CDR1 GTSNPN, CDR2 SVGIG (reference sequence). CDR3 region: CAWSYKGSKETQYF. The CDR3 DNA is TGTGCCTGGAGTTATAAAGGCAGCAAAGAGACCCAGTACTTC. Supplemented by reference TRBV30 and TRBJ2-5, the full variable domain reads SQTIHQWPATLVQPVGSPLSLECTVEGTSNPNLYWYRQAAGRGLQLLFYSVGIGQISSEVPQNLSASRPQDRQFILSSKKLLLSDSGFYLCAWSYKGSKETQYFGPGTRLLVL.

This sequence joins TRBV18 and TRBJ2-7, with TRBD1 matching 10 bases. With 3 bases clipped from V and 4 bases from J, the junction kept 6 bases outside the gene matches. CDR3 length: 15 amino acids. In germline, CDR1 is KGHSH, CDR2 LQKENI. The CDR3, as DNA: TGTGCCAGCTCACCTGGGACAGGGGAGAGGTACGAGCAGTACTTC. This gives the protein CASSPGTGERYEQYF.

Written as DNA, the CDR3 is TGCGCCAGTACCTCGGAAGGGGCTATGCCCCACTACTCCTACAATGAGCAGTTCTTC. It yields the protein CASTSEGAMPHYSYNEQFF. The V gene is TRBV10-1, the J gene TRBJ2-1, with TRBD1 as a possible D gene (5 bases). CDR3 length: 19 amino acids. Deletions cut 9 bases from V and 0 bases from J, with 27 bases between. CDR1 and CDR2 from the germline V gene are WNHNN and SYGVQD (reference sequence).

The chain employs TRBV7-9 and TRBJ1-1; 9 nucleotides agree with TRBD1. The CDR3 has 16 residues. V was pared by 6 bases and J by 6 bases, with 14 bases of the junction left unmatched. Germline V CDR1 and CDR2: SEHNR, FQNEAQ (reference sequence). The chain's CDR3 is CASSYSSGQGSPEAFF. The DNA for the CDR3 is TGTGCCAGCAGTTACAGCTCGGGACAGGGCAGTCCTGAAGCTTTCTTT.

This chain links TRBV7-6 with TRBJ2-2, with 9 bases identical to TRBD1. CDR1 and CDR2 (germline): SGHVS, FNYEAQ. Losses at the gene ends were 8 bases for V and 3 bases for J; bases not matched to a gene: 7. The CDR3 runs 15 residues. CDR3 sequence reads: CASAPWTGDTGELFF. Written as DNA, the CDR3 is TGTGCCAGCGCCCCTTGGACAGGGGACACCGGGGAGCTGTTTTTT.

The gene calls are TRBV7-2 and TRBJ2-7; perhaps TRBD1 as D (7 bases). V was cut by 5 bases and J by 2 bases, with 13 bases left in between. The CDR3 runs 14 residues. Germline loops: CDR1 SGHTA, CDR2 FQGNSA. Written as DNA, the CDR3 is TGTGCCAGCAGCCTGGCGGGACAGACCTACGAGCAGTACTTC. It codes for CASSLAGQTYEQYF.

This chain joins TRBV6-1 and TRBJ1-3; D remains ambiguous. Germline CDR1 is MNHNS and CDR2 is SASEGT. V shed 6 bases and J shed 2 bases, with 14 bases lying between them. The CDR3 loop spans 15 amino acids. The CDR3 DNA follows: TGTGCCAGCAGCCCCCGGATAATAACTGGAAACACCATATATTTT. Translating gives CASSPRIITGNTIYF.